What follows are 27 T cell receptor beta chains derived from one specimen sequenced in a study of T cell repertoires in cytomegalovirus infection. TCRdb independently ran MiXCR on the reads; one entry per CDR3 protein. The table shows fewer than 1,000,000 distinct CDR3 sequences, with approximately 30% occurring only once. The antigens these receptors bind are not known. Sequenced material: cultured CD8+ T cells from PBMCs, taken from culture after CMV antigen stimulation. These receptors were collected from a human donor in good health (CMV status not recorded). Some clones in this sample may be carry-over from other donors' samples.

The rearrangement joins TRBV4-1 to TRBJ2-5; D is possibly TRBD2 (6 bases). Trimming took off 0 bases at V and 5 bases at J, with 13 bases between the two ends. Germline values: CDR1 MGHRA, CDR2 YSYEKL. The CDR3 loop spans 15 amino acids. Here the CDR3 reads CASSQDRGYGETQYF. CDR3 bases: TGCGCCAGCAGCCAAGATCGGGGGTACGGCGAGACCCAGTACTTC.

This chain links TRBV20-1 with TRBJ2-1, with a possible D match to TRBD1 (6 bases). The CDR3 extends over 15 amino acids. V shed 0 bases and J shed 7 bases, with 16 bases lying between them. Germline V gene lookup returns CDR1 DFQATT and CDR2 SNEGSKA (reference sequence). In DNA, the CDR3 is TGCAGTGCTAGAGACTACGAAACAGGGTTGAATGAGCAGTTCTTC. It translates to CSARDYETGLNEQFF.

This clonotype showed up just a few times. CDR3 amino acids: CASSLASVDERTDTQYF. CDR3 nucleotides: TGTGCCAGCAGCTTGGCGAGTGTGGACGAACGCACAGATACGCAGTATTTT. The chain joins TRBV5-6 to TRBJ2-3; D gene uncertain. V lost 0 bases to trimming and J lost 1 base, with 15 bases between them. The V gene's germline CDR1 is SGHDT and CDR2 YYEEEE. The CDR3 runs to 17 residues.

This clonotype was seen a handful of times. This chain uses TRBV27 with TRBJ2-3; D gene unclear. Germline V gene lookup returns CDR1 MNHEY and CDR2 SMNVEV (reference sequence). V lost 6 bases to trimming and J lost 4 bases, with 8 bases between them. The CDR3 covers 12 residues. CDR3 protein: CASSQRADTQYF. The CDR3 coding sequence is TGTGCCAGCAGCCAGAGAGCAGATACGCAGTATTTT.

This clonotype was picked up a small number of times. The rearrangement joins TRBV27 to TRBJ1-1; the D gene is possibly TRBD1 (6 bases). Trimming took 6 bases from V and 2 from J, leaving 13 bases between them. Per the germline V gene, CDR1 is MNHEY and CDR2 is SMNVEV (reference sequence). The CDR3 consists of 14 residues. CDR3 protein: CASRKTGPNTEAFF. CDR3 sequence (DNA): TGTGCCAGCAGGAAAACAGGGCCAAACACTGAAGCTTTCTTT.

This clonotype was seen more than once but under ten times. J is TRBJ2-2 and V is TRBV12-3 or TRBV12-4, with TRBD1 as a possible D gene (6 bases). V lost 3 bases to trimming and J lost 5 bases, with 13 bases between them. This CDR3 contains 15 residues. The CDR3 DNA follows: TGTGCCAGCAGTTTTTTCGGACAGCTTACCGGGGAGCTGTTTTTT. Translated, it gives CASSFFGQLTGELFF.

The sample holds many counts of this clonotype. The chain recombines TRBV6-6 with TRBJ2-1; TRBD1 matches at 11 bases. The CDR3 is 15 amino acids. Germline V gene lookup returns CDR1 MNHNY and CDR2 SVGAGI (reference sequence). V shed 3 bases, J shed 6 bases, and the junction held 4 bases outside the gene matches. CDR3 sequence reads: CASSYGQGAFNEQFF. The CDR3 DNA sequence: TGTGCCAGCAGTTATGGACAGGGGGCCTTCAATGAGCAGTTCTTC.

This clonotype has only a few counts. V is TRBV7-9 and J is TRBJ2-5; the D gene is possibly TRBD1 (5 bases). Germline lookup yields CDR1 SEHNR and CDR2 FQNEAQ (reference sequence). Trimming left V 3 bases short and J 5 bases short, with 13 bases between. This CDR3 is built from 14 residues. The CDR3 region has the DNA TGTGCCAGCAGCTTGGGCTCCAGGGCCGAGACCCAGTACTTC. Amino acids: CASSLGSRAETQYF.

The chain combines TRBV20-1 with TRBJ2-2; a possible D gene is TRBD2 (6 bases). Germline assignment: CDR1 DFQATT and CDR2 SNEGSKA (reference sequence). Deletions cut 4 bases from V and 7 bases from J, with 22 bases between. This CDR3 spans 16 amino acids. The CDR3 is CSATAMDRGGGGELFF. In DNA form, the CDR3 reads TGCAGTGCTACCGCCATGGATAGGGGAGGCGGCGGGGAGCTGTTTTTT.

The CDR3 DNA is TGTGCCAGCAGCGTAGGACCCGGCGGGGGGGAAGAGACCCAGTACTTC. It yields the protein CASSVGPGGGEETQYF. The genes are TRBV9 and TRBJ2-5, with 9 bases fitting TRBD2. The CDR3 runs to 16 residues. The V gene's germline CDR1 is SGDLS and CDR2 YYNGEE. Losses at the gene ends were 0 bases for V and 3 bases for J; bases not matched to a gene: 6.

This clonotype has ten or more counts. The chain carries TRBV7-9 and TRBJ1-5; D possibly corresponds to TRBD1 (6 bases). The CDR3 length is 14 residues. CDR1 is SEHNR and CDR2 is FQNEAQ in the germline V gene (reference sequence). The germline V and J ends were trimmed by 6 bases and 1 base, with 10 bases remaining between them. CDR3 DNA: TGTGCCAGCAGTCCGCAGGGGAGCAATCAGCCCCAGCATTTT. It is translated as CASSPQGSNQPQHF.

This chain uses TRBV5-6 with TRBJ1-2; the match to TRBD1 covers 8 bases. Trimming at V came to 4 bases and at J to 6 bases, leaving 11 bases not matched to a gene. The CDR3 covers 15 residues. The germline V gene has CDR1 SGHDT and CDR2 YYEEEE. DNA of the CDR3: TGTGCCAGCAGCCCCCGGGACAGGTACCTAGATGGCTACACCTTC. Translated: CASSPRDRYLDGYTF.

In this sample, this clonotype turned up many times. The V and J genes are TRBV7-9 and TRBJ2-7; D possibly matches TRBD1 or TRBD2 (5 bases each). This CDR3 region has 14 residues. V lost 4 bases to trimming and J lost 2 bases, with 12 bases between them. In germline, CDR1 is SEHNR, CDR2 FQNEAQ (reference sequence). CDR3 region: CASSSGTETYEQYV. In DNA, the CDR3 is TGTGCCAGCAGCTCCGGGACGGAGACCTACGAGCAGTACGTC.

This clonotype came up many times. This chain uses TRBV7-6 with TRBJ2-5, with 7 bases that match TRBD2. The J segment lost 5 bases and the V segment lost 5 bases, leaving 5 bases of the junction unmatched. The CDR3 spans 13 residues. The germline V gene has CDR1 SGHVS and CDR2 FNYEAQ. CDR3 residues: CASSPPGGETQYF. CDR3 DNA: TGTGCCAGCAGCCCCCCCGGGGGGGAGACCCAGTACTTC.

The J gene is TRBJ1-4, the V gene TRBV20-1; 7 bases map to TRBD1. The CDR3 length is 19 residues. V shed 0 bases, J shed 3 bases, and the junction held 16 bases outside the gene matches. CDR1 and CDR2 from the germline V gene are DFQATT and SNEGSKA (reference sequence). The CDR3 region is CSARDRKTDRALANEKLFF. The CDR3 DNA is TGCAGTGCTAGAGATCGGAAGACCGACAGGGCCCTGGCTAATGAAAAACTGTTTTTT.

This clonotype was counted ten times or more. This chain uses TRBV7-2 with TRBJ1-3; maybe TRBD1 (6 bases). This CDR3 has 16 residues. Germline V lookup: CDR1 SGHTA, CDR2 FQGNSA. Deletions cut 5 bases from V and 2 bases from J, with 16 bases between. The CDR3 DNA sequence: TGTGCCAGCAGCCGAGAAACAGGGAGGACTGGAAACACCATATATTTT. Translating it yields CASSRETGRTGNTIYF.

This clonotype has only a few counts. This CDR3 reads CASLAEGLGYTF. Written as DNA, the CDR3 is TGTGCCAGCCTGGCCGAGGGGCTTGGCTACACCTTC. The chain has TRBV6-6 and TRBJ1-2; D might be TRBD1 (5 bases). The CDR3 totals 12 residues. Germline V CDR1 and CDR2: MNHNY, SVGAGI (reference sequence). V was clipped by 8 bases and J by 7 bases, with 14 bases between them.

This clonotype was seen only a few times. This rearrangement joins TRBV4-1 to TRBJ2-4; possible D gene TRBD2, 5 bases. Germline-derived CDR1 and CDR2 are MGHRA and YSYEKL. This CDR3 contains 14 residues. Trimming stripped 1 base from V and 7 bases from J, with 11 bases between. CDR3 loop: CASSQAGIGNIQYF. Written as DNA, the CDR3 is TGCGCCAGCAGCCAAGCGGGGATTGGGAACATTCAGTACTTC.

The chain joins TRBV25-1 to TRBJ1-1, with 9 positions matching TRBD1. Trimming cost V 0 bases and J 7 bases; bases outside gene matches: 9. Germline CDR1 is MGHDK and CDR2 is SYGVNS. The CDR3 is 16 amino acids. CDR3 sequence reads: CASSEYEGTGSREAFF. CDR3 DNA: TGTGCCAGCAGTGAATACGAGGGGACAGGGTCCCGTGAAGCTTTCTTT.

The J gene is TRBJ2-7, the V gene TRBV19, with a possible D match to TRBD2 (7 bases). The CDR3 runs 14 residues. Per the germline V gene, CDR1 is LNHDA and CDR2 is SQIVND (reference sequence). Trimming stripped 6 bases from V and 1 base from J, with 13 bases between. DNA of the CDR3: TGTGCCAGTAGCAAAAGGGGGGGTTCCTACGAGCAGTACGTC. It is translated as CASSKRGGSYEQYV.

The chain recombines TRBV2 with TRBJ1-1, with no clear D. Germline-derived CDR1 and CDR2 are SNHLY and FYNNEI. CDR3 length: 15 amino acids. V lost 4 bases to trimming and J lost 1 base, with 13 bases between them. CDR3 DNA sequence: TGTGCCAGCAGTGCTGGCTTATCCTGGAACACTGAAGCTTTCTTT. This translates into CASSAGLSWNTEAFF.

V usage is TRBV12-5 and J usage is TRBJ2-1; TRBD1 is a possible D gene (6 bases). Trimming stripped 7 bases from V and 3 bases from J, with 13 bases between. The CDR3 spans 14 residues. The germline gives CDR1 LGHNT, CDR2 FRNRAP. CDR3 bases: TGTGCTAGTGATGGGGGCCCTATCTACAATGAGCAGTTCTTC. Translation gives CASDGGPIYNEQFF.

The sample holds a few counts of this clonotype. A much larger clone is a single base away; this may be a read error. The chain uses TRBV6-2 or TRBV6-3 and TRBJ2-7; D gene ambiguous. CDR1 is MNHEY and CDR2 is SVGEGT in the germline V gene. Trimming stripped 2 bases from V and 3 bases from J, with 5 bases between. The CDR3 loop spans 12 amino acids. CDR3 amino acids: CASSYMDYEQYF. The CDR3 DNA follows: TGTGCCAGCAGTTACATGGACTACGAGCAGTACTTC.

This chain joins TRBV6-5 and TRBJ2-2; D could derive from TRBD1 or TRBD2 (6 bases each). The V gene's germline CDR1 is MNHEY and CDR2 SVGAGI. Trimming took off 2 bases at V and 6 bases at J, with 16 bases between the two ends. The CDR3 sequence is 16 residues long. The CDR3 here is CASSYEGGQLSGELFF. CDR3 sequence (DNA): TGTGCCAGCAGTTACGAAGGGGGGCAGCTCTCCGGGGAGCTGTTTTTT.

The chain recombines TRBV6-6 with TRBJ2-1; 10 bases align to TRBD2. This CDR3 has 13 residues. Germline V gene sequence: CDR1 MNHNY, CDR2 SVGAGI (reference sequence). V shed 9 bases and J 5 bases; nucleotides not matched to a gene: 4. The CDR3 spells CARLAGVHNEQFF. The CDR3 DNA follows: TGTGCCAGGCTAGCGGGGGTCCACAATGAGCAGTTCTTC.

A few counts support this clonotype. This chain uses TRBV6-1 with TRBJ1-1; a possible D gene is TRBD1 (6 bases). CDR1 and CDR2 from the germline V gene are MNHNS and SASEGT. The CDR3 spans 13 residues. V was trimmed by 0 bases and J by 8 bases, leaving 10 bases between them. The CDR3 protein is CASSEAGTREAFF. Here the CDR3 DNA reads TGTGCCAGCAGTGAAGCAGGGACACGAGAAGCTTTCTTT.

A few counts support this clonotype. The chain carries TRBV27 and TRBJ2-3, with TRBD2 identical over 13 bases. Germline lookup yields CDR1 MNHEY and CDR2 SMNVEV (reference sequence). This CDR3 has 15 amino acids. After removal of 6 bases from V and 4 bases from J, the junction contained 4 bases not matched to a gene. In DNA form, the CDR3 reads TGTGCCAGCAGGACTAGCGGGGGGAGGGCAGATACGCAGTATTTT. As protein: CASRTSGGRADTQYF.